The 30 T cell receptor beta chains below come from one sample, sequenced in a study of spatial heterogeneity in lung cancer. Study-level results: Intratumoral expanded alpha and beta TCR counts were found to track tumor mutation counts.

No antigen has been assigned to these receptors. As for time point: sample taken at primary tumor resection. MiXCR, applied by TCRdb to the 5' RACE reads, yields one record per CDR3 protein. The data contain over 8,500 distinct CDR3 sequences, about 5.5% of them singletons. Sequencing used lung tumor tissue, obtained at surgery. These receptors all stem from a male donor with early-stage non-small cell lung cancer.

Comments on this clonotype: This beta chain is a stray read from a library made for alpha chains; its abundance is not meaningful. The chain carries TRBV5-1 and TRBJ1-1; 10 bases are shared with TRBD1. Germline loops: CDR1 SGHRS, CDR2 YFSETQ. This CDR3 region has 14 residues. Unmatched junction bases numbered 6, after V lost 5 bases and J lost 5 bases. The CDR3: CASRRQGAITEAFF. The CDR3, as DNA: TGCGCCAGCAGGCGACAGGGGGCGATAACTGAAGCTTTCTTT.

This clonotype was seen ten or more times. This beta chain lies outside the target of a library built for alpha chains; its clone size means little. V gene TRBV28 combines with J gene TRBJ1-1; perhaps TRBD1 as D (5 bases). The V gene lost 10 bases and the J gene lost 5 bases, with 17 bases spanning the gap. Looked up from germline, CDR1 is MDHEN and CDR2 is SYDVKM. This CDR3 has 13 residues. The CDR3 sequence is CATTTGAGTEAFF. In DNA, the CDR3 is TGTGCCACCACCACCGGGGCGGGTACTGAAGCTTTCTTT. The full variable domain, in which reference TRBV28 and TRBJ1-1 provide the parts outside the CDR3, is DVKVTQSSRYLVKRTGEKVFLECVQDMDHENMFWYRQDPGLGLRLIYFSYDVKMKEKGDIPEGYSVSREKKERFSLILESASTNQTSMYLCATTTGAGTEAFFGQGTRLTVV.

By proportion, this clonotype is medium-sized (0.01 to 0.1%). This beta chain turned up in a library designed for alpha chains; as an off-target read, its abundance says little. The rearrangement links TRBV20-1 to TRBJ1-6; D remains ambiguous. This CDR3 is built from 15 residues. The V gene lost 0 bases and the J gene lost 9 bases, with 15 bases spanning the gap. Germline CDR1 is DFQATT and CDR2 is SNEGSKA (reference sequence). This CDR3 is CSARDLRSGLSPLHF. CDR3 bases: TGCAGTGCTAGAGATCTTAGGTCAGGACTTTCACCCCTCCACTTT.

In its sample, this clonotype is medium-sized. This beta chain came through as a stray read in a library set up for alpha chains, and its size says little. The CDR3: CASSPWTGTGGYTF. The CDR3, as DNA: TGCGCCAGCAGCCCGTGGACAGGGACAGGGGGCTACACCTTC. The chain recombines TRBV5-1 with TRBJ1-2, with TRBD1 matching 9 bases. Germline V gene lookup returns CDR1 SGHRS and CDR2 YFSETQ. V shed 4 bases, J shed 8 bases, and the junction held 9 bases outside the gene matches. CDR3 size: 14 residues. Looking up the rest from reference TRBV5-1 and TRBJ1-2 gives the full variable domain: KAGVTQTPRYLIKTRGQQVTLSCSPISGHRSVSWYQQTPGQGLQFLFEYFSETQRNKGNFPGRFSGRQFSNSRSEMNVSTLELGDSALYLCASSPWTGTGGYTFGSGTRLTVV.

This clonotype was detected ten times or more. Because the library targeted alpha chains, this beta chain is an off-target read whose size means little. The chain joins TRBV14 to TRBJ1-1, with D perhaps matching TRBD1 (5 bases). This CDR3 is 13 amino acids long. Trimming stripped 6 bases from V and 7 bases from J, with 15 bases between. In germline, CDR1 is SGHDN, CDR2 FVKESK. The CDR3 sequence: CASSPQGGGEAFF. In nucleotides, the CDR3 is TGTGCCAGCAGTCCCCAGGGTGGCGGTGAAGCTTTCTTT. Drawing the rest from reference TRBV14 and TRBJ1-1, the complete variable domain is EAGVTQFPSHSVIEKGQTVTLRCDPISGHDNLYWYRRVMGKEIKFLLHFVKESKQDESGMPNNRFLAERTGGTYSTLKVQPAELEDSGVYFCASSPQGGGEAFFGQGTRLTVV.

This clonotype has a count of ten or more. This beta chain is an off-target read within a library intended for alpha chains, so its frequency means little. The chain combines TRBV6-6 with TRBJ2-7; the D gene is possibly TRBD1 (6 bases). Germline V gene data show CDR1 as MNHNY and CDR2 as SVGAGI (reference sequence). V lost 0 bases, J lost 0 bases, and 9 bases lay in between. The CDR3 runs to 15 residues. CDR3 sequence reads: CASSYSTGSSYEQYF. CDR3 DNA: TGTGCCAGCAGTTACTCCACAGGGAGCTCCTACGAGCAGTACTTC.

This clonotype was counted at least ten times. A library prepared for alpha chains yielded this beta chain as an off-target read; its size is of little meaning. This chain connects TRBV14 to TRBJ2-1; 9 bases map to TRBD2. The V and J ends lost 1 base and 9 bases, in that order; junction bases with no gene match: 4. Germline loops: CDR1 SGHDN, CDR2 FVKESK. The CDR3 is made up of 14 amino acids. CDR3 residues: CASSQVAGGIEQFF. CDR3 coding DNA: TGTGCCAGCAGCCAAGTGGCGGGAGGGATTGAGCAGTTCTTC.

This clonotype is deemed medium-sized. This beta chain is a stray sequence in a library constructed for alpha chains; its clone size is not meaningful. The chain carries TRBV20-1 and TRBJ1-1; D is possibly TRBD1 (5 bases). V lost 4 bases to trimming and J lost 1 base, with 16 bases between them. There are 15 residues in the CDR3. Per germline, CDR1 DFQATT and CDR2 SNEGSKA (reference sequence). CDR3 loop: CSATGRDFRNTEAFF. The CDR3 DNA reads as TGCAGTGCTACTGGGCGGGACTTTAGGAACACTGAAGCTTTCTTT.

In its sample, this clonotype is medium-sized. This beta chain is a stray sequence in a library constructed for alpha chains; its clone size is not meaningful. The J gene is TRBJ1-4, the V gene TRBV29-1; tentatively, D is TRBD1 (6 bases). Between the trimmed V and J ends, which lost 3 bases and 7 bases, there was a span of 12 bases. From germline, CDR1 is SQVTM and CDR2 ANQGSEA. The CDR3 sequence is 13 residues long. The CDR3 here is CSVEQGRGEKLFF. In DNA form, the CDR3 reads TGCAGCGTTGAGCAGGGGAGAGGTGAAAAACTGTTTTTT.

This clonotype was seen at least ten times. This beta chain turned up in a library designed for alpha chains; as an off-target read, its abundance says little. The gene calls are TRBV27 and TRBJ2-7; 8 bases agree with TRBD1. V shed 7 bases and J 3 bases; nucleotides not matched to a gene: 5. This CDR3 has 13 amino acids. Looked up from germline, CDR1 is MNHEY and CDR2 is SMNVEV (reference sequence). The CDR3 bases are TGTGCCAGCACAGGACAGGGACTCTACGAGCAGTACTTC. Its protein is CASTGQGLYEQYF.

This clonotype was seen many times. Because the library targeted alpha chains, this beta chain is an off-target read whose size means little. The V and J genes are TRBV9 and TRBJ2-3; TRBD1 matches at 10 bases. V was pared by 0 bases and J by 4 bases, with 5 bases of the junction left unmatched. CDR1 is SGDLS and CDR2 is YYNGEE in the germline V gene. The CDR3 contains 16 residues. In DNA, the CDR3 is TGTGCCAGCAGCGTAGAAGGGACAGGGGTACCAGATACGCAGTATTTT. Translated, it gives CASSVEGTGVPDTQYF.

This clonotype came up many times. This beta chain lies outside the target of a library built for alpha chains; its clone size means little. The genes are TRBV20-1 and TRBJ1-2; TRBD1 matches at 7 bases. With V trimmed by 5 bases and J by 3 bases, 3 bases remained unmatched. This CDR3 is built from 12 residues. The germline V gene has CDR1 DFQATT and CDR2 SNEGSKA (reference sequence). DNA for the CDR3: TGCAGTGCTGGACAGGAATACTATGGCTACACCTTC. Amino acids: CSAGQEYYGYTF.

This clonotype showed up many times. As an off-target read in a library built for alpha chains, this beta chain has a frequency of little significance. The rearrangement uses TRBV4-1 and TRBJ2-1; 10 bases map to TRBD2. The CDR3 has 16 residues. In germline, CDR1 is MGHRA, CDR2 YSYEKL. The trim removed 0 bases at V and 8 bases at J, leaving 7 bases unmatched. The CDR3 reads CASSQDGSGRVDEQFF. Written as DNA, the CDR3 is TGCGCCAGCAGCCAAGATGGAAGCGGGAGGGTGGATGAGCAGTTCTTC.

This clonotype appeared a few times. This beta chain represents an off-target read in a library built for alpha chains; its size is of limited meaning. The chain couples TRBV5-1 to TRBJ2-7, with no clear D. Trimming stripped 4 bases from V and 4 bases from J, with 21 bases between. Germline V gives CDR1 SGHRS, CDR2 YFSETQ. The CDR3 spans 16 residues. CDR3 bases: TGCGCCAGCAGCCCGTCCCAGCAGTGGGCACAGTACGAGCAGTACTTC. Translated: CASSPSQQWAQYEQYF.

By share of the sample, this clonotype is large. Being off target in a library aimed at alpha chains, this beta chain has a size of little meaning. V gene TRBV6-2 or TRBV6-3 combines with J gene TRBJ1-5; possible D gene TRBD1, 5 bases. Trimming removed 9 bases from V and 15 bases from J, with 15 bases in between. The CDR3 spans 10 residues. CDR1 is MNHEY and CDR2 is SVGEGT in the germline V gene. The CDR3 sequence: CASGTRGLHF. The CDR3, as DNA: TGTGCCAGTGGGACCCGCGGTTTGCATTTT.

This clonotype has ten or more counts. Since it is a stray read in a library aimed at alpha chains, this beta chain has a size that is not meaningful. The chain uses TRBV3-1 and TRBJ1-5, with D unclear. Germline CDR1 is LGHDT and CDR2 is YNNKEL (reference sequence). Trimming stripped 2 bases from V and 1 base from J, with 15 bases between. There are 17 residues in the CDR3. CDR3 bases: TGTGCCAGCAGCCAAAGGGCCGTCAATCCGAGCAATCAGCCCCAGCATTTT. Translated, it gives CASSQRAVNPSNQPQHF.

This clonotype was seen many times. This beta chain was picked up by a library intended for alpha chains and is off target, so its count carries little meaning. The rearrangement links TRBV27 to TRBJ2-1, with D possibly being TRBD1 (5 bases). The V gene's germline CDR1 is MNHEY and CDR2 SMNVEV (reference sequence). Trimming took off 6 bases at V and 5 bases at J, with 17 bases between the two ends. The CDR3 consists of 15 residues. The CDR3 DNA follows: TGTGCCAGCAGGGCCCCGTCCCGACAGAACAATGAGCAGTTCTTC. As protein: CASRAPSRQNNEQFF.

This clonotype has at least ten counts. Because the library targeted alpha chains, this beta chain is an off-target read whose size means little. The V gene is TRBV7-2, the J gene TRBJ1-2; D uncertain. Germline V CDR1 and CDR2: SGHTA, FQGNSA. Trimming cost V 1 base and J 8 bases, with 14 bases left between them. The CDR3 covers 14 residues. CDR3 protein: CASSLDPNIGGYTF. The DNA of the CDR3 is TGTGCCAGCAGCTTAGATCCCAATATAGGAGGCTACACCTTC. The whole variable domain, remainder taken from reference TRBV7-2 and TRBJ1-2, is GAGVSQSPSNKVTEKGKDVELRCDPISGHTALYWYRQSLGQGLEFLIYFQGNSAPDKSGLPSDRFSAERTGGSVSTLTIQRTQQEDSAVYLCASSLDPNIGGYTFGSGTRLTVV.

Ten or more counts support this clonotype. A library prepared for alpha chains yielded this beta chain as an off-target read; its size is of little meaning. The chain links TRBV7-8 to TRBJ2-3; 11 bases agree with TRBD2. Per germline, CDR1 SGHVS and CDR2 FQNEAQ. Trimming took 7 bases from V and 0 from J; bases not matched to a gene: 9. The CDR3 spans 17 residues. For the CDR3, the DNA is TGTGCCAGCACCTGGGGAGCTAGCGGGGGGAGCACAGATACGCAGTATTTT. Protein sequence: CASTWGASGGSTDTQYF. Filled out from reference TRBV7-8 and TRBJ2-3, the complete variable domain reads GAGVSQSPRYKVAKRGQDVALRCDPISGHVSLFWYQQALGQGPEFLTYFQNEAQLDKSGLPSDRFFAERPEGSVSTLKIQRTQQEDSAVYLCASTWGASGGSTDTQYFGPGTRLTVL.

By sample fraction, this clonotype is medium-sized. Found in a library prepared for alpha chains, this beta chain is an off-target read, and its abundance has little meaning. CDR3 coding DNA: TGTGCCAGCTCACCTGCCAGGGAGGGCTATGGCTACACCTTC. Encoded protein: CASSPAREGYGYTF. This chain joins TRBV18 and TRBJ1-2; perhaps TRBD1 as D (5 bases). CDR1 and CDR2 from the germline V gene are KGHSH and LQKENI. Trimming pared 3 bases from V and 4 bases from J, leaving 12 bases between. This CDR3 has 14 amino acids.

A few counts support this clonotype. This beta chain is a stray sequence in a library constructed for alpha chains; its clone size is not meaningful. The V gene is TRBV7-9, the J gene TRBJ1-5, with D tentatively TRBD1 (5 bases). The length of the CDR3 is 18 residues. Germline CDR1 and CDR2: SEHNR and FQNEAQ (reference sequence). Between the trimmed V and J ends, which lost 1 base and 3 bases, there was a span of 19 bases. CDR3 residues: CASSLEVAGRVNNQPQHF. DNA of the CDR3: TGTGCCAGCAGCTTAGAGGTGGCGGGCAGGGTGAACAATCAGCCCCAGCATTTT.

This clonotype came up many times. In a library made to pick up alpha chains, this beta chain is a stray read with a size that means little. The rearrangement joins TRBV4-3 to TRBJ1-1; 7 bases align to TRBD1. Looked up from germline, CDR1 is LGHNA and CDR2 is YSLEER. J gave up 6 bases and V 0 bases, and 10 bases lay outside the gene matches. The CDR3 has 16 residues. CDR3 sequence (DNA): TGCGCCAGCAGCCAAGACAGGGTCGGGGGGACAGCTGAAGCTTTCTTT. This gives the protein CASSQDRVGGTAEAFF.

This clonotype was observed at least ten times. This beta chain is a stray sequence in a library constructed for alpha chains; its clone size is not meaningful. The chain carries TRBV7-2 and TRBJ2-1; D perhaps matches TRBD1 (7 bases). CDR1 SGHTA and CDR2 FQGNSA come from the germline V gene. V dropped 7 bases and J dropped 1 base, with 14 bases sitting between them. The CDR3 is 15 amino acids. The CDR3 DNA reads TGTGCCAGCACCAACCAGGGGGGTTCCTACAATGAGCAGTTCTTC. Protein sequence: CASTNQGGSYNEQFF.

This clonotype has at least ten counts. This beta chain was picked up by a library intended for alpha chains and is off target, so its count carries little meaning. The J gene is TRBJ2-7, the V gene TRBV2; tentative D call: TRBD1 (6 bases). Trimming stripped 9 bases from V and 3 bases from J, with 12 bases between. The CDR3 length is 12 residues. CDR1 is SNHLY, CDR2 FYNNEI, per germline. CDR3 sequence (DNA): TGTGCCAGTGTAAGGACAGTCTACGAGCAGTACTTC. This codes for CASVRTVYEQYF.

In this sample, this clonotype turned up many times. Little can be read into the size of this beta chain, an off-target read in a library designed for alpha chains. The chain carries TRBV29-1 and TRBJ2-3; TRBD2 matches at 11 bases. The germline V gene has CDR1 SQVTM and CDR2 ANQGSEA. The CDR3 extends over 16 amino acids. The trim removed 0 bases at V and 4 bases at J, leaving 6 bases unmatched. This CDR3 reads CSVEELAGGGADTQYF. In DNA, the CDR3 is TGCAGCGTTGAAGAGCTAGCGGGGGGTGGGGCAGATACGCAGTATTTT.

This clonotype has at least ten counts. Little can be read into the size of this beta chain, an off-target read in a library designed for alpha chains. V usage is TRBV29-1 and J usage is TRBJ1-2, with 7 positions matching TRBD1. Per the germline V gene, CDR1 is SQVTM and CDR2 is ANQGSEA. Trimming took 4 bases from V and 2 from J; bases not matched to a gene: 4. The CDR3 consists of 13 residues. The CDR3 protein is CSVASGQNYGYTF. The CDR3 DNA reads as TGCAGCGTTGCTTCGGGACAGAACTATGGCTACACCTTC.

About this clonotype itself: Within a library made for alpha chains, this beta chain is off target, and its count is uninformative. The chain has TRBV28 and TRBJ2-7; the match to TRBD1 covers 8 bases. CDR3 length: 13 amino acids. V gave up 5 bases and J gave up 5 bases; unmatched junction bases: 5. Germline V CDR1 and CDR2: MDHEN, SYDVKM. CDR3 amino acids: CASSPSQGDEQYF. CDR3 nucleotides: TGTGCCAGCAGTCCCTCACAGGGGGACGAGCAGTACTTC.

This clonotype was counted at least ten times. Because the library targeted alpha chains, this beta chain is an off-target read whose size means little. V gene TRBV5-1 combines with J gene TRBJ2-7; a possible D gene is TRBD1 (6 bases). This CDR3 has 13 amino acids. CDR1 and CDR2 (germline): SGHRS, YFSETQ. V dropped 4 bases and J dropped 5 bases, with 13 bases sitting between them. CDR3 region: CASSQGHLDEQYF. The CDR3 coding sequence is TGCGCCAGCAGCCAGGGACATCTTGACGAGCAGTACTTC.

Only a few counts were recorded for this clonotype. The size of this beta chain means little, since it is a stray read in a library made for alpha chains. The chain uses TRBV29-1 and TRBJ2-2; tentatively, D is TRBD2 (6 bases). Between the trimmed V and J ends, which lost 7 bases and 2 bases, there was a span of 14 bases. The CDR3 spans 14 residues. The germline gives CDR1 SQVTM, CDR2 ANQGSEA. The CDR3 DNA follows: TGCAGCGCCGGAGGGGTATTAAACACCGGGGAGCTGTTTTTT. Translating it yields CSAGGVLNTGELFF.

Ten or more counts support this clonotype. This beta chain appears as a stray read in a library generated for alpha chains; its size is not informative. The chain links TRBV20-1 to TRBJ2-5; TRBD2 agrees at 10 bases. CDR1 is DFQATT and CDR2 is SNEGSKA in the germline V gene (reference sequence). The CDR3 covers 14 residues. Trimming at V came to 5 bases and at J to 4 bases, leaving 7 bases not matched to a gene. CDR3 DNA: TGCAGTGCTGGTCCGGGACTAGCGAGAGAGACCCAGTACTTC. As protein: CSAGPGLARETQYF.